The rows below give T cell receptor beta chains drawn from one sample of a study of Graves' ophthalmopathy and Graves' hyperthyroidism. TCRdb re-analysed the multiplex PCR reads in MiXCR, keeping a single row per CDR3 protein. Counted here are under 800,000 distinct CDR3 sequences, 22% occurring once; the ten biggest clones make up approximately 7.7%. Sequencing used peripheral blood. The source is a woman between 18 and 29 years old with stable Graves' hyperthyroidism. Some clones in this sample may be carry-over from other donors' samples. The CDR3 runs from the conserved cysteine through the conserved F or W. The D gene is left open where the match is weak. A row's size may be missing; if present it is once, few, many or a size class.

v_call	clone_size	j_call	d_call	cdr3_aa	cdr3_nt
TRBV5-1	-	TRBJ1-1	-	CASSLDGIGRISFF	TGCGCCAGCAGCTTGGATGGGATCGGTAGGATTTCTTTCTTT
TRBV10-1	-	TRBJ1-1	-	CASSESSSWENTEAFF	TGCGCCAGCAGTGAGTCAAGTTCGTGGGAAAACACTGAAGCTTTCTTT
TRBV28	many	TRBJ1-5	TRBD1	CASSWGDREAGQHF	TGTGCCAGCAGCTGGGGGGACAGGGAGGCCGGGCAGCATTTT
TRBV6-5	-	TRBJ2-5	-	CASSYGGTLQETQYF	TGTGCCAGCAGTTACGGGGGGACACTTCAAGAGACCCAGTACTTC
TRBV11-3	many	TRBJ1-2	TRBD1	CASSLDEGQGDNYGYTF	TGTGCCAGCAGCTTAGATGAAGGACAGGGGGATAACTATGGCTACACCTTC
TRBV11-1	-	TRBJ2-7	-	CASSLFGNSYEQYF	TGTGCCAGCAGCTTATTTGGGAATTCCTACGAGCAGTACTTC
TRBV12-3/TRBV12-4	many	TRBJ2-5	TRBD1	CASSLRTGTAETQYF	TGTGCCAGCAGTTTAAGGACAGGGACGGCCGAGACCCAGTACTTC
TRBV6-5	many	TRBJ1-2	-	CASSYSRSGKFGYTF	TGTGCCAGCAGTTACTCGAGATCAGGGAAATTTGGCTACACCTTC
TRBV27	many	TRBJ2-7	-	CASGLTGLGAEQYF	TGTGCCAGCGGCCTGACAGGCCTCGGGGCCGAGCAGTACTTC
TRBV19	many	TRBJ1-5	-	CASSYSTHSNQPQHF	TGTGCCAGTAGTTACTCGACCCATAGCAATCAGCCCCAGCATTTT
TRBV12-3/TRBV12-4	many	TRBJ1-5	-	CASSFWEGPPKGNQPQHF	TGTGCCAGCAGTTTTTGGGAGGGCCCGCCTAAAGGCAATCAGCCCCAGCATTTT
TRBV28	many	TRBJ2-6	-	CATHASLRYSGANVLTF	TGTGCCACCCATGCCTCGCTAAGGTATTCTGGGGCCAACGTCCTGACTTTC
TRBV4-1	-	TRBJ1-6	-	CASRDWGVSNSPLHF	TGCGCCAGCAGAGATTGGGGGGTCTCTAATTCACCCCTCCACTTT
TRBV12-3/TRBV12-4	many	TRBJ2-5	TRBD2	CASSSTGTSGKAKTQYF	TGTGCCAGCAGTTCAACCGGGACTAGCGGGAAGGCAAAGACCCAGTACTTC
TRBV20-1	many	TRBJ2-4	-	CSATGRMIQYF	TGCAGTGCTACAGGACGAATGATTCAGTACTTC
TRBV4-1	many	TRBJ2-7	-	CASSQEGTVPVEQYF	TGCGCCAGCAGCCAAGAGGGGACGGTCCCGGTCGAGCAGTACTTC
TRBV18	-	TRBJ1-5	-	CASSVGFNSNQPQHF	TGTGCCAGCTCAGTGGGATTCAATAGCAATCAGCCCCAGCATTTT
TRBV27	few	TRBJ2-7	-	CASSGDPRYEQYF	TGTGCCAGCAGTGGGGACCCCCGCTACGAGCAGTACTTC
TRBV2	many	TRBJ1-1	-	CASSKKGLLNTEAFF	TGTGCCAGCAGCAAGAAGGGTCTATTGAACACTGAAGCTTTCTTT
TRBV10-3	many	TRBJ1-2	-	CAISERSEHGYTF	TGTGCCATCAGTGAGCGAAGTGAGCATGGCTACACCTTC
TRBV3-1	many	TRBJ2-7	-	CASSQDRQRQYF	TGTGCCAGCAGCCAAGATCGGCAGCGGCAGTACTTC
TRBV7-3	many	TRBJ2-5	-	CASSLVGSTETQYF	TGTGCCAGCAGCTTAGTAGGCAGCACGGAGACCCAGTACTTC
TRBV6-1	-	TRBJ2-7	-	CASSVVTTINEQYF	TGTGCCAGCAGTGTCGTCACAACAATTAACGAGCAGTACTTC
TRBV19	many	TRBJ1-1	-	CASSMIGRRGAFF	TGTGCCAGTAGTATGATCGGACGTCGTGGAGCTTTCTTT
TRBV27	-	TRBJ1-5	-	CASSLRGVAQPQHF	TGTGCCAGCAGTTTACGGGGAGTCGCTCAGCCCCAGCATTTT
TRBV12-3/TRBV12-4	few	TRBJ1-1	TRBD1	CASRISGGVNTEAFF	TGTGCCAGCAGAATTTCAGGGGGAGTGAACACTGAAGCTTTCTTT
TRBV10-3	many	TRBJ1-1	TRBD1	CAISLQDREAFF	TGTGCCATCAGTCTCCAGGACAGGGAAGCTTTCTTT
TRBV6-5	many	TRBJ1-6	-	CASSYRGDFSPLHF	TGTGCCAGCAGTTACAGGGGAGACTTTTCACCCCTCCACTTT
TRBV20-1	-	TRBJ2-7	TRBD1	CSARANRDSQKISSYEQYF	TGCAGTGCTAGAGCAAACCGGGACAGCCAAAAAATAAGCTCCTACGAGCAGTACTTC
TRBV6-1	many	TRBJ2-2	-	CASSEQGLSGELFF	TGTGCCAGCAGTGAGCAGGGTCTGTCGGGGGAGCTGTTTTTT
TRBV5-1	-	TRBJ1-6	-	CASSLEMGNSPLHF	TGCGCCAGCAGCTTGGAGATGGGAAATTCACCCCTCCACTTT
TRBV15	-	TRBJ1-5	TRBD1	CATGTGGISNQPQHF	TGTGCCACCGGGACAGGGGGCATAAGCAATCAGCCCCAGCATTTT
TRBV7-2	many	TRBJ2-7	-	CASSLGGTSSYEQYF	TGTGCCAGCAGCCTCGGCGGGACGAGCTCCTACGAGCAGTACTTC
TRBV5-1	few	TRBJ2-7	TRBD1	CASSLGVSVGDRGLYEQYF	TGCGCCAGCAGCTTGGGGGTTTCCGTGGGGGACAGGGGGCTGTACGAGCAGTACTTC
TRBV6-5	-	TRBJ1-2	-	CASSFGGARGYTF	TGTGCCAGCAGTTTCGGGGGGGCGCGAGGCTACACCTTC
TRBV7-2	many	TRBJ2-7	-	CASSLSASTNEQYF	TGTGCCAGCAGCTTGAGTGCTAGCACGAACGAGCAGTACTTC
TRBV5-1	many	TRBJ2-7	TRBD2	CTSTGTSLAYEQYF	TGCACCAGTACCGGGACTAGCTTGGCCTACGAGCAGTACTTC
TRBV6-1	many	TRBJ2-5	-	CASKPKGPAQEETQYF	TGTGCCAGCAAACCGAAGGGTCCAGCGCAAGAAGAGACCCAGTACTTC
TRBV19	-	TRBJ1-3	-	CASSILTSSGNTIYF	TGTGCCAGTAGTATATTGACGAGCTCTGGAAACACCATATATTTT
TRBV5-1	many	TRBJ1-1	-	CASSLEGPTNTEAFF	TGCGCCAGCAGCTTGGAAGGGCCAACGAACACTGAAGCTTTCTTT
TRBV7-9	many	TRBJ1-6	TRBD1	CASSLGSGQGASRSPLHF	TGTGCCAGCAGCTTAGGGTCGGGACAGGGGGCGTCTAGATCACCCCTCCACTTT
TRBV20-1	many	TRBJ2-7	TRBD2	CSAWWLAGNEQYF	TGCAGTGCCTGGTGGCTAGCGGGTAACGAGCAGTACTTC
TRBV24-1	many	TRBJ2-5	-	CATSDSAQETQYF	TGTGCCACCAGTGATTCCGCCCAAGAGACCCAGTACTTC
TRBV28	many	TRBJ2-5	TRBD1	CASSLTGGSETQYF	TGTGCCAGCAGTTTGACAGGGGGGAGTGAGACCCAGTACTTC
TRBV20-1	many	TRBJ1-2	TRBD1	CSAHAGTGNGYTF	TGCAGTGCTCACGCCGGGACAGGGAATGGCTACACCTTC
TRBV6-1	once	TRBJ1-2	-	CASIGFRSNYGYTF	TGTGCCAGCATTGGGTTCCGATCTAACTATGGCTACACCTTC
TRBV7-8	many	TRBJ2-4	TRBD2	CASRPSGGPNIQYF	TGTGCCAGCAGGCCTAGCGGTGGGCCAAACATTCAGTACTTC
TRBV7-2	-	TRBJ2-5	TRBD2	CASSVWTSGGTTQYF	TGTGCCAGCAGCGTGTGGACTAGCGGGGGCACAACCCAGTACTTC
TRBV12-3/TRBV12-4	many	TRBJ2-4	-	CASSLVLAKNIQYF	TGTGCCAGCAGTTTAGTTCTAGCCAAAAACATTCAGTACTTC
TRBV20-1	few	TRBJ2-1	-	CSAPDRPKQFF	TGCAGTGCCCCCGACAGGCCAAAGCAGTTCTTC
TRBV12-3/TRBV12-4	-	TRBJ2-7	TRBD2	CASSLGLLLTYEQYF	TGTGCCAGCAGCCTGGGACTACTGCTGACCTACGAGCAGTACTTC
TRBV12-3/TRBV12-4	-	TRBJ2-7	-	CASSFAWNYDQYF	TGTGCCAGCAGTTTCGCATGGAACTACGATCAGTACTTC
TRBV6-1	many	TRBJ1-1	-	CASSLIDRPTEAFF	TGTGCCAGCAGCCTAATCGACAGGCCGACTGAAGCTTTCTTT
TRBV6-5	few	TRBJ1-1	-	CASSYSKQEGITEAFF	TGTGCCAGCAGTTACTCTAAACAGGAGGGGATCACTGAAGCTTTCTTT
TRBV28	many	TRBJ2-5	-	CASSPRGGETQYF	TGTGCCAGCAGCCCCCGTGGTGGGGAGACCCAGTACTTC